The entry below gives a single T cell receptor (beta chain) sequence along with its context. The sample comes from a study of cytomegalovirus exposure and HLA in healthy donors. The CDR3 is 11 amino acids. CDR1 and CDR2 from the germline V gene are GTSNPN and SVGIG (reference sequence). Trimming removed 0 bases from V and 14 bases from J, with 13 bases in between. Some clones are missing from TCRdb's copy, which holds only in-frame ones; the method was immunoSEQ multiplex PCR. Among tens of thousands of clones listed, about 90% were seen once. Sequencing was carried out using PBMCs. The sequence derives from a man younger than 35 in good health and CMV-seronegative. V is TRBV30 and J is TRBJ1-2; D is unresolved. The CDR3: CAWSVRAQRTF. The CDR3 nucleotides read TGTGCCTGGAGTGTAAGGGCCCAGCGGACCTTC.